These T cell receptor beta chains were read from a single sample in a study of T cell repertoires in cytomegalovirus infection. TCRdb re-called the reads with MiXCR, one entry per CDR3 protein. The sample has fewer than 700,000 distinct CDR3 sequences, about 24% seen once; the top ten hold around 8%. Source material: CD8+ T cells from PBMCs. These receptors were obtained from a human donor in good health (CMV status not recorded). Some clones in this sample may be carry-over from other donors' samples. Each CDR3 is given with its conserved first and last residue. D genes are given only for firm matches. Clone size is given for some rows only: seen once, a few or many times, or a class if the clone is expanded.

V gene: TRBV4-1; D gene: -; J gene: TRBJ2-7; clone size: few; CDR3 DNA: TGCGCCAGCAGCTCCACTAGATTCTACGAGCAGTACTTC; CDR3 protein: CASSSTRFYEQYF
V gene: TRBV7-9; D gene: TRBD1; J gene: TRBJ2-7; clone size: few; CDR3 DNA: TGTGCCAGCAGGGACGGACAGGCTCCCTACGAGCAGTACTTC; CDR3 protein: CASRDGQAPYEQYF
V gene: TRBV5-8; D gene: TRBD2; J gene: TRBJ2-7; clone size: many; CDR3 DNA: TGTGCCAGCAGCCCCGGGACTAGCGGCTACGAGCAGTACTTC; CDR3 protein: CASSPGTSGYEQYF
V gene: TRBV20-1; D gene: -; J gene: TRBJ2-1; clone size: few; CDR3 DNA: TGCAGTGCTAGAGATCCCGGTTACAATGAGCAGTTCTTC; CDR3 protein: CSARDPGYNEQFF
V gene: TRBV19; D gene: -; J gene: TRBJ2-1; clone size: -; CDR3 DNA: TGTGCCAGTAGTATGGCAATCGTCAATGAGCAGTTCTTC; CDR3 protein: CASSMAIVNEQFF
V gene: TRBV20-1; D gene: -; J gene: TRBJ2-3; clone size: few; CDR3 DNA: TGCAGTGCTAGATCCCCCGATAGAGGGGCGGCTAGCACAGATACGCAGTATTTT; CDR3 protein: CSARSPDRGAASTDTQYF
V gene: TRBV7-3; D gene: TRBD2; J gene: TRBJ2-1; clone size: many; CDR3 DNA: TGTGCCAGCAGCTTGCTGACTAGCGGGGATCACAATGAGCAGTTCTTC; CDR3 protein: CASSLLTSGDHNEQFF
V gene: TRBV6-6; D gene: TRBD1; J gene: TRBJ1-5; clone size: -; CDR3 DNA: TGTGCCAGCAGTTACAAGGCCCGGGGACAGGGCAATCAGCCCCAGCATTTT; CDR3 protein: CASSYKARGQGNQPQHF
V gene: TRBV14; D gene: -; J gene: TRBJ1-2; clone size: -; CDR3 DNA: TGTGCCAGCAGCCAAGAACGGAGGGGGGAACTTGGCTACACCTTC; CDR3 protein: CASSQERRGELGYTF
V gene: TRBV14; D gene: -; J gene: TRBJ1-6; clone size: -; CDR3 DNA: TGTGCCAGCAGCCAAGATATGGGGGGCGCCTATAATTCACCCCTCCACTTT; CDR3 protein: CASSQDMGGAYNSPLHF
V gene: TRBV7-9; D gene: -; J gene: TRBJ2-2; clone size: many; CDR3 DNA: TGTGCCAGCAGCCGGCCCAACACGAACACCGGGGAGCTGTTTTTT; CDR3 protein: CASSRPNTNTGELFF
V gene: TRBV7-4; D gene: TRBD1; J gene: TRBJ2-3; clone size: -; CDR3 DNA: TGTGCCAGCAGCCTTGGGACGACAGGGCGCTACACAGATACGCAGTATTTT; CDR3 protein: CASSLGTTGRYTDTQYF
V gene: TRBV6-5; D gene: -; J gene: TRBJ2-1; clone size: -; CDR3 DNA: TGTGCCAGCAGTTACGCGACGTCTGGGGCAGTATACAATGAGCAGTTCTTC; CDR3 protein: CASSYATSGAVYNEQFF
V gene: TRBV12-3/TRBV12-4; D gene: -; J gene: TRBJ2-7; clone size: -; CDR3 DNA: TGTGCCAGCAGTTTTGGAGATTATCGGGAGCAGTACTTC; CDR3 protein: CASSFGDYREQYF
V gene: TRBV6-2/TRBV6-3; D gene: -; J gene: TRBJ1-2; clone size: few; CDR3 DNA: TGTGCCAGCAGTTACTCTGCGGTGGGGGGCTACACCTTC; CDR3 protein: CASSYSAVGGYTF
V gene: TRBV6-1; D gene: -; J gene: TRBJ1-5; clone size: many; CDR3 DNA: TGTGCCAGCAGTGAGTTCGATCAGCCCCAGCATTTT; CDR3 protein: CASSEFDQPQHF
V gene: TRBV7-9; D gene: -; J gene: TRBJ1-2; clone size: many; CDR3 DNA: TGTGCCAGCAGCTTTCCGGGGAACATTTATGGCTACACCTTC; CDR3 protein: CASSFPGNIYGYTF
V gene: TRBV7-6; D gene: -; J gene: TRBJ1-2; clone size: many; CDR3 DNA: TGTGCCAGCAGCCCGGGGGCGGACTATGGCTACACCTTC; CDR3 protein: CASSPGADYGYTF
V gene: TRBV6-1; D gene: TRBD1; J gene: TRBJ2-3; clone size: many; CDR3 DNA: TGTGCCAGCCAGGGACAGGGGTGGCCAGATACGCAGTATTTT; CDR3 protein: CASQGQGWPDTQYF
V gene: TRBV10-3; D gene: TRBD2; J gene: TRBJ2-3; clone size: few; CDR3 DNA: TGTGCCATCAGTGATCCAGTCGGTACTAGCGGGGGGGGCAGCACAGATACGCAGTATTTT; CDR3 protein: CAISDPVGTSGGGSTDTQYF
V gene: TRBV12-3/TRBV12-4; D gene: -; J gene: TRBJ2-7; clone size: few; CDR3 DNA: TGTGCCAGCAGTCCGGGGGTGGCCAAGGCGATGTACTTC; CDR3 protein: CASSPGVAKAMYF
V gene: TRBV28; D gene: -; J gene: TRBJ2-3; clone size: few; CDR3 DNA: TGTGCCAGCTGTACTGGGACCCTCACAGATACGCAGTATTTT; CDR3 protein: CASCTGTLTDTQYF
V gene: TRBV20-1; D gene: TRBD2; J gene: TRBJ2-1; clone size: -; CDR3 DNA: TGCAGTGCTAGCTCCGGGGGGGCCTCCTACAATGAGCAGTTCTTC; CDR3 protein: CSASSGGASYNEQFF
V gene: TRBV4-1; D gene: -; J gene: TRBJ2-1; clone size: -; CDR3 DNA: TGCGCCAGCAGCCCAAATTCGGGAGCCGGAGGGGAGCAGTTCTTC; CDR3 protein: CASSPNSGAGGEQFF
V gene: TRBV5-6; D gene: TRBD1; J gene: TRBJ1-1; clone size: few; CDR3 DNA: TGTGCCAGCAGCTTTGGGGGGACAGGGATGAACACTGAAGCTTTCTTT; CDR3 protein: CASSFGGTGMNTEAFF
V gene: TRBV5-1; D gene: TRBD2; J gene: TRBJ2-3; clone size: -; CDR3 DNA: TGCGCCAGCAGCTCTTCGGGACTAGTTGGCCCGTGGGATACGCAGTATTTT; CDR3 protein: CASSSSGLVGPWDTQYF
V gene: TRBV10-2; D gene: -; J gene: TRBJ2-3; clone size: -; CDR3 DNA: TGCGCCAGCAGTGATGCTCGCACAGATACGCAGTATTTT; CDR3 protein: CASSDARTDTQYF
V gene: TRBV27; D gene: -; J gene: TRBJ1-1; clone size: few; CDR3 DNA: TGTGCCAGCAGCCCCCCCGGGTTGGAAGCTTTCTTT; CDR3 protein: CASSPPGLEAFF